Listed below are T cell receptor beta chains from one sample, sequenced in a study of beta chain features in type 1 diabetes. Profiled with immunoSEQ multiplex PCR; TCRdb holds only in-frame clones, not every one. Of 300,000 or so clones in the sample, approximately 13% were seen once. The sequenced sample consisted of naive CD4+ T cells from blood. The receptors were sampled from a woman under 30 with type 1 diabetes. The CDR3 runs from the conserved cysteine through the conserved F or W. The D gene is left open where the match is weak. Expanded clones are given a class, and other clones once, few, many or no size at all.

clone size: -; J gene: TRBJ2-1; D gene: TRBD2; CDR3 length: 13; V gene: TRBV7-2; CDR3 protein: CASSLRGSNEQFF; CDR3 DNA: TGTGCCAGCAGCTTACGCGGGAGTAATGAGCAGTTCTTC
clone size: -; J gene: TRBJ1-3; D gene: TRBD1; CDR3 length: 15; V gene: TRBV25-1; CDR3 protein: CASSDTGGSGNTIYF; CDR3 DNA: TGTGCCAGCAGTGATACAGGGGGGTCTGGAAACACCATATATTTT
clone size: -; J gene: TRBJ1-2; D gene: TRBD1; CDR3 length: 12; V gene: TRBV28; CDR3 protein: CASIQGANGYTF; CDR3 DNA: TGTGCCAGTATTCAGGGGGCCAATGGCTACACCTTC
clone size: -; J gene: TRBJ1-1; D gene: -; CDR3 length: 13; V gene: TRBV9; CDR3 protein: CASSVDQNTEAFF; CDR3 DNA: TGTGCCAGCAGCGTAGATCAGAACACTGAAGCTTTCTTT
clone size: once; J gene: TRBJ2-2; D gene: -; CDR3 length: 14; V gene: TRBV9; CDR3 protein: CASSGLSDTGELFF; CDR3 DNA: TGTGCCAGCAGCGGGCTCTCCGACACCGGGGAGCTGTTTTTT
clone size: -; J gene: TRBJ2-2; D gene: TRBD2; CDR3 length: 19; V gene: TRBV7-9; CDR3 protein: CASSIRTALRGASTGELFF; CDR3 DNA: TGTGCCAGCAGCATACGGACAGCTCTGCGGGGGGCCAGCACCGGGGAGCTGTTTTTT
clone size: -; J gene: TRBJ1-2; D gene: -; CDR3 length: 13; V gene: TRBV11-2; CDR3 protein: CASSSRQNYGYTF; CDR3 DNA: TGTGCCAGCAGCTCCCGACAGAACTATGGCTACACCTTC
clone size: few; J gene: TRBJ2-3; D gene: -; CDR3 length: 14; V gene: TRBV25-1; CDR3 protein: CASSWGVLADTQYF; CDR3 DNA: TGTGCCAGCAGTTGGGGAGTTTTAGCAGATACGCAGTATTTT
clone size: -; J gene: TRBJ1-2; D gene: TRBD1; CDR3 length: 15; V gene: TRBV28; CDR3 protein: CASSSTGVSPYGYTF; CDR3 DNA: TGTGCCAGCAGTTCGACAGGGGTATCCCCCTATGGCTACACCTTC
clone size: few; J gene: TRBJ1-4; D gene: -; CDR3 length: 13; V gene: TRBV6-5; CDR3 protein: CASKTRLGEKLFF; CDR3 DNA: TGTGCCAGTAAGACGCGGTTGGGTGAAAAACTGTTTTTT
clone size: -; J gene: TRBJ2-5; D gene: TRBD1; CDR3 length: 16; V gene: TRBV5-1; CDR3 protein: CASSLAPGQGKETQYF; CDR3 DNA: TGCGCCAGCAGCTTGGCCCCGGGACAGGGGAAAGAGACCCAGTACTTC
clone size: -; J gene: TRBJ1-3; D gene: -; CDR3 length: 17; V gene: TRBV4-1; CDR3 protein: CASGLSAGTATGNTIYF; CDR3 DNA: TGCGCCAGCGGGCTTTCTGCGGGGACGGCCACTGGAAACACCATATATTTT
clone size: few; J gene: TRBJ2-1; D gene: TRBD1; CDR3 length: 16; V gene: TRBV29-1; CDR3 protein: CSVRTQPSGTGFEQFF; CDR3 DNA: TGCAGCGTTCGCACCCAACCCTCCGGGACAGGGTTTGAGCAGTTCTTC
clone size: once; J gene: TRBJ1-5; D gene: TRBD1; CDR3 length: 16; V gene: TRBV18; CDR3 protein: CASSDRTGKFGQPQHF; CDR3 DNA: TGTGCCAGCTCAGATCGGACAGGGAAGTTCGGTCAGCCCCAGCATTTT
clone size: -; J gene: TRBJ2-1; D gene: TRBD1; CDR3 length: 15; V gene: TRBV7-9; CDR3 protein: CASSWMGQGNNEQFF; CDR3 DNA: TGTGCCAGCAGCTGGATGGGACAGGGGAACAATGAGCAGTTCTTC
clone size: few; J gene: TRBJ2-7; D gene: -; CDR3 length: 14; V gene: TRBV28; CDR3 protein: CASTPGLPAYEQYF; CDR3 DNA: TGTGCCAGCACTCCCGGACTTCCGGCCTACGAGCAGTACTTC
clone size: few; J gene: TRBJ2-3; D gene: -; CDR3 length: 14; V gene: TRBV7-9; CDR3 protein: CASSSGSSTDTQYF; CDR3 DNA: TGTGCCAGCAGCTCCGGGTCTAGCACAGATACGCAGTATTTT
clone size: few; J gene: TRBJ2-1; D gene: -; CDR3 length: 16; V gene: TRBV30; CDR3 protein: CAWSGGKGSSYNEQFF; CDR3 DNA: TGTGCCTGGAGTGGGGGTAAAGGGAGCTCCTACAATGAGCAGTTCTTC
clone size: -; J gene: TRBJ2-7; D gene: -; CDR3 length: 15; V gene: TRBV14; CDR3 protein: CASSPLAVVSYEQYF; CDR3 DNA: TGTGCCAGCAGCCCGTTAGCGGTAGTTTCCTACGAGCAGTACTTC
clone size: few; J gene: TRBJ2-7; D gene: -; CDR3 length: 15; V gene: TRBV18; CDR3 protein: CASSLQQGMAYEQYF; CDR3 DNA: TGTGCCAGCTCACTCCAGCAGGGGATGGCCTACGAGCAGTACTTC
clone size: -; J gene: TRBJ1-1; D gene: TRBD1; CDR3 length: 15; V gene: TRBV6-5; CDR3 protein: CASTTKDRGGREAFF; CDR3 DNA: TGTGCCAGCACAACGAAGGACAGGGGTGGGCGTGAAGCTTTCTTT
clone size: few; J gene: TRBJ2-1; D gene: -; CDR3 length: 16; V gene: TRBV28; CDR3 protein: CASSLEPGSSYNEQFF; CDR3 DNA: TGTGCCAGCAGTCTCGAGCCCGGGAGCTCCTACAATGAGCAGTTCTTC
clone size: -; J gene: TRBJ2-1; D gene: -; CDR3 length: 14; V gene: TRBV29-1; CDR3 protein: CSAGGVWRNNEQFF; CDR3 DNA: TGCAGCGCGGGTGGCGTTTGGAGAAACAATGAGCAGTTCTTC